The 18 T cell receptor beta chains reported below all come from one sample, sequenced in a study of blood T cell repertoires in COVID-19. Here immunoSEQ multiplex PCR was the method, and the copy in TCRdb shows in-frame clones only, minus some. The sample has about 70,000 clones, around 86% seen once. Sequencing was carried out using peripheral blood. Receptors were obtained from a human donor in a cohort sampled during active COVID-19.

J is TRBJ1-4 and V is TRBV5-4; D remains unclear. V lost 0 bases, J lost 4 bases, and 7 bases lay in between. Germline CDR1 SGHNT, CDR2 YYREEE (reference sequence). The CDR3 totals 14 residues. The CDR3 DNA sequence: TGTGCCAGCAGCTTGGGGCAGAATAATGAAAAACTGTTTTTT. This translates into CASSLGQNNEKLFF.

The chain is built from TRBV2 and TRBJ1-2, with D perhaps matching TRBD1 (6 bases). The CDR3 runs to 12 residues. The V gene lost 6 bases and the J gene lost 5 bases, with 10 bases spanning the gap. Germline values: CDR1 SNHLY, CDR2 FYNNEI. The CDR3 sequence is CASRGHIYGYTF. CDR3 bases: TGTGCCAGCAGGGGACACATTTATGGCTACACCTTC.

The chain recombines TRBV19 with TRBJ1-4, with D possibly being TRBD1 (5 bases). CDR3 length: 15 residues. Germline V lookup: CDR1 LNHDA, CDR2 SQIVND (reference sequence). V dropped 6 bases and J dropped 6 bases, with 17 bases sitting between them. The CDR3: CASRRVGTAYEKLFF. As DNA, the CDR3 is TGTGCCAGTAGACGGGTCGGGACTGCCTATGAAAAACTGTTTTTT.

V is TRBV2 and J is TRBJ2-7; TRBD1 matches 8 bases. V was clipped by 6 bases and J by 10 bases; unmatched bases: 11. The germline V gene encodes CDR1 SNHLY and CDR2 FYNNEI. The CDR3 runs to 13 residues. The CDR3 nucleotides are TGTGCCAGCAGCGGCGGACAGGGTCTATTTCAGTACTTC. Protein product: CASSGGQGLFQYF.

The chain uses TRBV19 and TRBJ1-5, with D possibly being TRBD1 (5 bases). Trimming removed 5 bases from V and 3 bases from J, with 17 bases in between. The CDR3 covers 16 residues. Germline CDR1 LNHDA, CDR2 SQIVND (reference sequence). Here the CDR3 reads CASSSLQVIVNQPQHF. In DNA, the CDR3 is TGTGCCAGTAGTTCCTTACAGGTGATCGTCAATCAGCCCCAGCATTTT.

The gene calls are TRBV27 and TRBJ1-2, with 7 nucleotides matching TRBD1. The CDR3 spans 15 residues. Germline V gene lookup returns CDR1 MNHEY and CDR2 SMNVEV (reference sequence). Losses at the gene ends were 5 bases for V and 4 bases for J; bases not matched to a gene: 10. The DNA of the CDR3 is TGTGCCAGCAGTAAAAGGCCAGGGGGAAGCTATGGCTACACCTTC. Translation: CASSKRPGGSYGYTF.

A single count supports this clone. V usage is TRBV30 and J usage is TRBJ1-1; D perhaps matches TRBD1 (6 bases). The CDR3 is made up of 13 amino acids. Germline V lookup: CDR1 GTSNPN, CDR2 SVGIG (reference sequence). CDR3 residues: CARAGGANTEAFF. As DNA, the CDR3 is TGTGCTCGGGCGGGGGGCGCGAACACTGAAGCTTTCTTT.

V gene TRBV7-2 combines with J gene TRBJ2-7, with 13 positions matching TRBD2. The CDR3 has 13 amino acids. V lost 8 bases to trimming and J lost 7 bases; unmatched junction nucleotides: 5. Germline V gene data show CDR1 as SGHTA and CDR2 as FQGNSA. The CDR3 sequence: CASELAGGREQYF. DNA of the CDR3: TGTGCCAGCGAACTAGCGGGGGGGCGGGAGCAGTACTTC.

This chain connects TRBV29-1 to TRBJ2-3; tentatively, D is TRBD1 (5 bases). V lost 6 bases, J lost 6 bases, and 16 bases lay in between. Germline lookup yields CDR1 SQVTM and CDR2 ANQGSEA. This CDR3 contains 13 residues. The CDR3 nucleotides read TGCAGCGTACAGGATGAGGAAGGTGATACGCAGTATTTT. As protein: CSVQDEEGDTQYF.

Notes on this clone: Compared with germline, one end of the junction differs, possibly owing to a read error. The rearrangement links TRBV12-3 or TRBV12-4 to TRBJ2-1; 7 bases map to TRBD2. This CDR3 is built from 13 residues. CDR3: CTSRVAGSGEQFF. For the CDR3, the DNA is TGTACCAGCAGGGTAGCGGGCTCCGGTGAGCAGTTCTTC.

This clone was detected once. CDR3 sequence (DNA): TGTGCCAGCAGTTTAAGGGCAGGGCTAACCTACGAGCAGTACTTC. This encodes CASSLRAGLTYEQYF. V and J are TRBV27 and TRBJ2-7, with D possibly matching TRBD1 (5 bases). V was trimmed by 2 bases and J by 2 bases, leaving 13 bases between them. The CDR3 contains 15 residues. Per germline, CDR1 MNHEY and CDR2 SMNVEV (reference sequence).

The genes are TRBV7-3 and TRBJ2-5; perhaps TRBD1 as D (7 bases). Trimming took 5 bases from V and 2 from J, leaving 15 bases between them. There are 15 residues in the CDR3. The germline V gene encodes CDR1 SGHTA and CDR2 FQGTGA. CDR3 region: CASSLMGGQQETQYF. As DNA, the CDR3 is TGTGCCAGCAGCCTAATGGGGGGACAGCAAGAGACCCAGTACTTC.

CDR3 sequence reads: CAISESLGQGVSETQYF. DNA for the CDR3: TGTGCCATCAGTGAGTCGCTAGGACAGGGGGTTTCCGAGACCCAGTACTTC. The genes are TRBV10-3 and TRBJ2-5; 10 bases agree with TRBD1. Trimming took 0 bases from V and 5 from J; bases not matched to a gene: 9. The CDR3 is 17 amino acids. Germline V gene lookup returns CDR1 ENHRY and CDR2 SYGVKD.

This CDR3 is CATSRNSGQGSNEQYF. In DNA, the CDR3 is TGTGCCACCAGCAGAAACTCGGGACAGGGGAGCAACGAGCAGTACTTC. The chain joins TRBV15 to TRBJ2-7, with 10 bases that match TRBD1. The CDR3 is 16 amino acids. The junction had 9 bases not matched to a gene; V was cut back by 2 bases and J by 5 bases. From germline, CDR1 is LNHNV and CDR2 YYDKDF (reference sequence).

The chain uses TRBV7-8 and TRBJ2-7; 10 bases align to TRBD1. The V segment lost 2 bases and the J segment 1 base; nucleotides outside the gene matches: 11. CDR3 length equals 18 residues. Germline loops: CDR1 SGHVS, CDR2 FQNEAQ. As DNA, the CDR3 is TGTGCCAGCAGCTTAACCTGGACAGGGGGGCTTTGGTCCTACGAGCAGTACTTC. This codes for CASSLTWTGGLWSYEQYF. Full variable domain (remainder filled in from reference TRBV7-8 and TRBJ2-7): GAGVSQSPRYKVAKRGQDVALRCDPISGHVSLFWYQQALGQGPEFLTYFQNEAQLDKSGLPSDRFFAERPEGSVSTLKIQRTQQEDSAVYLCASSLTWTGGLWSYEQYFGPGTRLTVT.

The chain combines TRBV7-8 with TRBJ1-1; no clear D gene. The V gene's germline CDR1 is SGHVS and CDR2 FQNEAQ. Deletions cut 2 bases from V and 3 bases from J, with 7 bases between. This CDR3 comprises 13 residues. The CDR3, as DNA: TGTGCCAGCAGCTTAAGAGAGGACACTGAAGCTTTCTTT. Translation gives CASSLREDTEAFF.

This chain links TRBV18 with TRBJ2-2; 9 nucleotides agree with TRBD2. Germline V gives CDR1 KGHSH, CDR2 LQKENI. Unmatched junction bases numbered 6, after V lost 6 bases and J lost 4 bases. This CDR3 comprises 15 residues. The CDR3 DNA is TGTGCCAGCTCCCCCGGAGCGGGGGGCACCGGGGAGCTGTTTTTT. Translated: CASSPGAGGTGELFF.

The CDR3 region has the DNA TGCGCCAGCAACGGAGGGGGGGCCAACCAAGAGACCCAGTACTTC. This gives the protein CASNGGGANQETQYF. The genes are TRBV5-1 and TRBJ2-5, with a tentative D call TRBD2 (7 bases). V lost 6 bases to trimming and J lost 0 bases, with 15 bases between them. There are 15 residues in the CDR3. Germline values: CDR1 SGHRS, CDR2 YFSETQ.